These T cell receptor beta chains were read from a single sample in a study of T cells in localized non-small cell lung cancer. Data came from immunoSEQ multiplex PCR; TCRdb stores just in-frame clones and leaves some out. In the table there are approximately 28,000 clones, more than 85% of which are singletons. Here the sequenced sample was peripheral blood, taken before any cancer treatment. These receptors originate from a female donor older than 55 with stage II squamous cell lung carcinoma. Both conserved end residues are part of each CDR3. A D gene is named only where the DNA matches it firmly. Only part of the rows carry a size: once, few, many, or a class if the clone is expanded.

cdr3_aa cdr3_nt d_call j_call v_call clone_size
CASGRQTYSNQPQHF TGTGCCTCAGGGCGACAGACCTATAGCAATCAGCCCCAGCATTTT - TRBJ1-5 TRBV19 few
CASSLALDMGETQYF TGCGCCAGCAGCTTGGCCTTGGACATGGGAGAGACCCAGTACTTC - TRBJ2-5 TRBV5-1 -
CASSYRENQPQHF TGTGCCAGCAGCTACAGGGAAAATCAGCCCCAGCATTTT - TRBJ1-5 TRBV7-2 -
CASSRSVGDSGYTF TGTGCCAGTTCCAGGAGCGTAGGCGATTCTGGCTACACCTTC - TRBJ1-2 TRBV19 -
CASSLVDTEAFF TGTGCCAGCAGCTTAGTGGACACTGAAGCTTTCTTT - TRBJ1-1 TRBV7-2 -
CASSQDFSRGPSGYTF TGCGCCAGCAGCCAAGATTTCAGCAGGGGGCCCTCTGGCTACACCTTC TRBD1 TRBJ1-2 TRBV4-3 -
CASKDRYNEQFF TGTGCCAGCAAGGACAGGTACAATGAGCAGTTCTTC TRBD1 TRBJ2-1 TRBV7-9 -
CAISESGRADTQYF TGTGCCATCAGTGAGTCCGGGAGGGCAGATACGCAGTATTTT TRBD2 TRBJ2-3 TRBV10-3 once
CASSSGQGKETQYF TGTGCCAGCAGCTCCGGACAGGGGAAAGAGACCCAGTACTTC TRBD1 TRBJ2-5 TRBV5-4 -
CAITDEALNTEAFF TGTGCCATCACAGATGAGGCTTTGAACACTGAAGCTTTCTTT - TRBJ1-1 TRBV10-3 -
CASTTQGRETQYF TGCGCCAGCACCACACAGGGGAGAGAGACCCAGTACTTC TRBD1 TRBJ2-5 TRBV10-2 -
CASSLARKSNQPQHF TGTGCCAGCAGCTTAGCGAGGAAGAGCAATCAGCCCCAGCATTTT - TRBJ1-5 TRBV11-1 -
CASSELAGGREQFF TGTGCCAGCAGTGAACTAGCGGGAGGGCGGGAGCAGTTCTTC TRBD2 TRBJ2-1 TRBV6-4 -
CAISESRNTEAFF TGTGCCATCAGTGAGAGCCGGAACACTGAAGCTTTCTTT - TRBJ1-1 TRBV10-3 -
CASSIATGSPYEQYF TGTGCCAGTAGTATAGCAACAGGGAGTCCCTACGAGCAGTACTTC - TRBJ2-7 TRBV19 -
CASSFGQGPAFF TGTGCCAGCAGCTTCGGACAGGGCCCGGCTTTCTTT TRBD1 TRBJ1-1 TRBV11-3 -
CASSRWAGETQYF TGTGCCAGCAGCCGATGGGCCGGGGAGACCCAGTACTTC - TRBJ2-5 TRBV11-3 -
CASSLDRAGRHTIYF TGTGCCAGCAGCTTAGACAGGGCAGGAAGGCACACCATATATTTT - TRBJ1-3 TRBV7-9 few
CASSLGLLRTGSGNTIYF TGTGCCAGCAGCTTGGGGCTATTAAGGACAGGGAGCGGAAACACCATATATTTT TRBD1 TRBJ1-3 TRBV5-6 -
CASSLSGTETGELFF TGTGCCAGCAGCTTGTCCGGGACGGAGACCGGGGAGCTGTTTTTT - TRBJ2-2 TRBV5-6 -
CASSLQGASEKLFF TGTGCCAGCAGCCTCCAGGGGGCCTCTGAAAAACTGTTTTTT TRBD1 TRBJ1-4 TRBV5-4 -
CAWRAPGLAGYEQYF TGTGCCTGGAGGGCCCCGGGACTAGCGGGGTACGAGCAGTACTTC TRBD2 TRBJ2-7 TRBV30 -